Shown below are 16 T cell receptor beta chains from a single sample sequenced in a study of blood T cell repertoires in COVID-19. Assay used: immunoSEQ multiplex PCR; TCRdb lists only in-frame clones, some missing. The sample lists approximately 150,000 clones, 85% to 90% seen once, with approximately 2.1% in the top ten. The material sequenced was peripheral blood. The origin of the receptors is a man between 45 and 60 years old who had recovered from COVID-19.

A word on this clone: The same CDR3 arises from other DNA sequences in this sample as well. The chain combines TRBV12-3 or TRBV12-4 with TRBJ2-3; the D is unclear. Trimming stripped 2 bases from V and 4 bases from J, with 7 bases between. CDR3 size: 13 residues. The CDR3 nucleotides read TGTGCCAGCAGTTTAACTGGGCCAGATACGCAGTATTTT. This sequence encodes CASSLTGPDTQYF.

The chain employs TRBV19 and TRBJ2-7; the D is unclear. Deletions cut 5 bases from V and 0 bases from J, with 5 bases between. This CDR3 has 12 amino acids. The germline CDR1 and CDR2 sequences are LNHDA and SQIVND (reference sequence). The CDR3 region has the DNA TGTGCCAGTAGTGACATCTCCTACGAGCAGTACTTC. Protein product: CASSDISYEQYF.

The chain uses TRBV29-1 and TRBJ2-7; 7 bases match TRBD1. Germline V CDR1 and CDR2: SQVTM, ANQGSEA. CDR3 length: 14 amino acids. J was trimmed by 2 bases and V by 0 bases; bases with no gene match: 4. The CDR3 DNA sequence: TGCAGCGTTGAAGATCAACAGGGGACCTACGAGCAGTACTTC. Translating gives CSVEDQQGTYEQYF.

The CDR3 nucleotides are TGTGCCAGCAGCTTGGCCGGGGATACGCAGTATTTT. Its protein is CASSLAGDTQYF. V gene TRBV5-8 combines with J gene TRBJ2-3, with D hard to call. The CDR3 is 12 amino acids. Germline V gene data show CDR1 as SGHTS and CDR2 as YDEGEE. Trimming left V 0 bases short and J 6 bases short, with 5 bases between.

CDR3 residues: CASSSLTGGENSPLHF. In DNA, the CDR3 is TGCGCCAGCAGCTCCCTCACAGGGGGCGAAAATTCACCCCTCCACTTT. V is TRBV5-1 and J is TRBJ1-6; 9 positions match TRBD1. Per germline, CDR1 SGHRS and CDR2 YFSETQ. J lost 7 bases, V lost 3 bases, and 8 bases had no gene match. This CDR3 is built from 16 residues.

The gene calls are TRBV7-9 and TRBJ2-7; D is possibly TRBD2 (6 bases). The germline V gene encodes CDR1 SEHNR and CDR2 FQNEAQ (reference sequence). The CDR3 is 15 amino acids. Trimming pared 1 base from V and 0 bases from J, leaving 10 bases between. The CDR3 region is CASSLDGTPSYEQYF. CDR3 sequence (DNA): TGTGCCAGCAGCTTAGATGGGACTCCCTCCTACGAGCAGTACTTC.

This clone occurred a few times. V gene TRBV7-9 combines with J gene TRBJ2-3; perhaps TRBD1 as D (8 bases). The length of the CDR3 is 16 residues. Per the germline V gene, CDR1 is SEHNR and CDR2 is FQNEAQ (reference sequence). Trimming removed 7 bases from V and 2 bases from J, with 19 bases in between. The CDR3 region has the DNA TGTGCCAGCACAAGGGGGGGACAGGACGTCACAGATACGCAGTATTTT. Protein sequence: CASTRGGQDVTDTQYF.

This chain links TRBV10-1 with TRBJ2-2, with 9 nucleotides matching TRBD2. Germline V gene data show CDR1 as WNHNN and CDR2 as SYGVQD (reference sequence). CDR3 size: 19 residues. Trimming cost V 2 bases and J 3 bases; bases outside gene matches: 13. CDR3 in amino acids: CASSEVTLAGGPHTGELFF. CDR3 nucleotides: TGCGCCAGCAGTGAGGTTACCCTGGCGGGAGGGCCACACACCGGGGAGCTGTTTTTT.

V gene TRBV19 combines with J gene TRBJ2-5; the match to TRBD1 covers 9 bases. The V segment lost 4 bases and the J segment 4 bases; nucleotides outside the gene matches: 10. Germline lookup yields CDR1 LNHDA and CDR2 SQIVND (reference sequence). The CDR3 is 16 amino acids. CDR3 sequence reads: CASSTTGQGSRETQYF. Here the CDR3 DNA reads TGTGCCAGTAGTACAACGGGACAGGGATCTCGAGAGACCCAGTACTTC.

V gene TRBV19 combines with J gene TRBJ2-7, with a tentative D call TRBD1 (5 bases). Trimming cost V 5 bases and J 3 bases, with 5 bases left between them. This CDR3 is 11 amino acids long. CDR1 and CDR2 from the germline V gene are LNHDA and SQIVND (reference sequence). The CDR3 is CASSDSYEQYF. CDR3 nucleotides: TGTGCCAGTAGTGACAGCTACGAGCAGTACTTC.

The chain carries TRBV19 and TRBJ2-5; the D gene is possibly TRBD1 (6 bases). Trimming cost V 5 bases and J 1 base, with 14 bases left between them. The CDR3 is 15 amino acids. The V gene's germline CDR1 is LNHDA and CDR2 SQIVND (reference sequence). As DNA, the CDR3 is TGTGCCAGTAGTGGGACACCTGGACGCCAAGAGACCCAGTACTTC. This gives the protein CASSGTPGRQETQYF. Complete variable domain (other parts from reference TRBV19 and TRBJ2-5): DGGITQSPKYLFRKEGQNVTLSCEQNLNHDAMYWYRQDPGQGLRLIYYSQIVNDFQKGDIAEGYSVSREKKESFPLTVTSAQKNPTAFYLCASSGTPGRQETQYFGPGTRLLVL.

The chain combines TRBV2 with TRBJ1-2, with a possible D match to TRBD1 (6 bases). Germline values: CDR1 SNHLY, CDR2 FYNNEI. The CDR3 has 15 residues. V gave up 7 bases and J gave up 0 bases, with 15 bases separating them. The CDR3 region has the DNA TGTGCCAGCACTCCCCGGGGGGGCCCTAACTATGGCTACACCTTC. Its protein is CASTPRGGPNYGYTF.

The rearrangement links TRBV2 to TRBJ2-2, with 15 bases identical to TRBD2. Per the germline V gene, CDR1 is SNHLY and CDR2 is FYNNEI. J was trimmed by 0 bases and V by 2 bases; bases with no gene match: 7. This CDR3 contains 20 residues. The CDR3 sequence is CASSEWGTSGRNANTGELFF. The DNA of the CDR3 is TGTGCCAGCAGTGAATGGGGGACTAGCGGGAGGAACGCGAACACCGGGGAGCTGTTTTTT.

DNA for the CDR3: TGCGCCAGCAGCTTAGGACAGATTAATTCACCCCTCCACTTT. The encoded protein is CASSLGQINSPLHF. The rearrangement links TRBV5-1 to TRBJ1-6; weak D call: TRBD1 (6 bases). This CDR3 spans 14 amino acids. With 2 bases removed from V and 6 bases from J, the gap between germline ends came to 9 bases. Germline V gene data show CDR1 as SGHRS and CDR2 as YFSETQ.

The chain carries TRBV28 and TRBJ1-5; possibly TRBD1 for D (5 bases). Germline V gene data show CDR1 as MDHEN and CDR2 as SYDVKM. This CDR3 contains 15 residues. Trimming removed 2 bases from V and 6 bases from J, with 14 bases in between. CDR3 amino acids: CASSLRQGGIQPQHF. The DNA for the CDR3 is TGTGCCAGCAGTTTAAGGCAGGGAGGAATTCAGCCCCAGCATTTT.

V and J are TRBV11-2 and TRBJ2-3; TRBD2 is a possible D gene (6 bases). The CDR3 loop spans 16 amino acids. V lost 3 bases and J lost 0, with 13 bases in between. The germline gives CDR1 SGHAT, CDR2 FQNNGV. CDR3 loop: CASSLGLHSSTDTQYF. In DNA form, the CDR3 reads TGTGCCAGCAGCTTGGGACTCCACTCTAGCACAGATACGCAGTATTTT.